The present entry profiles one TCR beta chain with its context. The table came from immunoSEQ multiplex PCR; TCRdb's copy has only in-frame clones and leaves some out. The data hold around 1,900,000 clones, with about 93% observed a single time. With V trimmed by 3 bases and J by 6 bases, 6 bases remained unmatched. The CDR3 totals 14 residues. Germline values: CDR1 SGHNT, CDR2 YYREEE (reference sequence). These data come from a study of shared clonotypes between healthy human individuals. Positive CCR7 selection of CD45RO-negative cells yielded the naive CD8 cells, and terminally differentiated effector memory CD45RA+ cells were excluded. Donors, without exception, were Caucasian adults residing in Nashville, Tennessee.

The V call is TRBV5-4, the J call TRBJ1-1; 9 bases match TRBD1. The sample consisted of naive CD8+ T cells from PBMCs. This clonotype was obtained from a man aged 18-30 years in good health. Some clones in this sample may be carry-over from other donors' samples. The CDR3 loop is CASSWGQGGPEAFF. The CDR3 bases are TGTGCCAGCAGCTGGGGACAGGGTGGCCCTGAAGCTTTCTTT.